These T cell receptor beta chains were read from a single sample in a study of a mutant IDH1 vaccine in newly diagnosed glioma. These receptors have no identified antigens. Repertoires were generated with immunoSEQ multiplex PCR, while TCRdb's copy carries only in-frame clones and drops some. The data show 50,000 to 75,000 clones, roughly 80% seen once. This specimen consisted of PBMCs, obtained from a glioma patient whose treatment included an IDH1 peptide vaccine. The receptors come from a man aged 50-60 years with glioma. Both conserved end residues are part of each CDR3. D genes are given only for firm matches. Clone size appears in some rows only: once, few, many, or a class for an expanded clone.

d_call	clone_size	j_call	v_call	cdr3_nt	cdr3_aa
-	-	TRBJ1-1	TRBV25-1	TGTGCCAGCAGTGGGTCACAGGGATTAACTGAAGCTTTCTTT	CASSGSQGLTEAFF
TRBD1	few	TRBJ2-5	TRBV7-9	TGTGCCAGCGGACAGGGGGCACAAGAGACCCAGTACTTC	CASGQGAQETQYF
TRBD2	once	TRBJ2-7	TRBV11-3	TGTGCCAGCAGTGGGGGGGAGGGCACAGGGCAGTACTTC	CASSGGEGTGQYF
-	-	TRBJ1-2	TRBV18	TGTGCCAGCTCACCAGTGGATGGGGGCGACTTGAACTATGGCTACACCTTC	CASSPVDGGDLNYGYTF
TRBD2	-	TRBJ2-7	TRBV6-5	TGTGCCAGCAGTCCCAGGACTAGCGGCTCCTACGAGCAGTACTTC	CASSPRTSGSYEQYF
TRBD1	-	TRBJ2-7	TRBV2	TGTGCCAGCAGTGGCTCAGGGGGCGAGGGAACGGAGCAGTACTTC	CASSGSGGEGTEQYF
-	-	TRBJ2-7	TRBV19	TGTGCCAGTAGTATAGGGCGAGGGAGCTCCTACGAGCAGTACTTC	CASSIGRGSSYEQYF
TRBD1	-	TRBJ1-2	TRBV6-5	TGTGCCAGCAGTTACGGGACAGGGCTGGATGGCTACACCTTC	CASSYGTGLDGYTF
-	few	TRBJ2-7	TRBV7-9	TGTGCCAGCAGCTTAGACGGGGGCGCTTTCCTTGAGCAGTACTTC	CASSLDGGAFLEQYF
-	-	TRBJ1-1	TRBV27	TGTGCCAGCATAAGGGAGACAGGAAACACTGAAGCTTTCTTT	CASIRETGNTEAFF